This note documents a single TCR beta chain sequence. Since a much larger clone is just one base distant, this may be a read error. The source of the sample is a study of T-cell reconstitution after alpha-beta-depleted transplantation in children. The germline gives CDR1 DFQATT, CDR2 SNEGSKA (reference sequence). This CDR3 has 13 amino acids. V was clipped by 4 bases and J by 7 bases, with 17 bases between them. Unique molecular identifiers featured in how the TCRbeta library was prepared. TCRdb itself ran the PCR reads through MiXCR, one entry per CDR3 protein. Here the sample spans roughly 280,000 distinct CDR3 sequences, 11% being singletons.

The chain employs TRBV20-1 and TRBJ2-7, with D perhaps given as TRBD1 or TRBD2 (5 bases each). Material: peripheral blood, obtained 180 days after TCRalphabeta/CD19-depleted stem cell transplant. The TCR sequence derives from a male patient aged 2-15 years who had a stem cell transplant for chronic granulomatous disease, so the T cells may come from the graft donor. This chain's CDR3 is CSAISIEGFEQYF. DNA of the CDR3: TGCAGTGCTATCTCTATCGAGGGGTTTGAGCAGTACTTC.